A single sample gave rise to the 5 T cell receptor beta chains below, sequenced in a study of blood T cell repertoires in COVID-19. The assay was immunoSEQ multiplex PCR, and TCRdb's table has in-frame clones only and misses some. In the table there are over 80,000 clones, about 90% of which are singletons. The sample comprised peripheral blood. Receptors were obtained from a human donor in a cohort sampled during active COVID-19.

The chain joins TRBV7-9 to TRBJ1-5; D ambiguous. V lost 5 bases and J lost 3, with 17 bases in between. The V gene's germline CDR1 is SEHNR and CDR2 FQNEAQ (reference sequence). The CDR3 loop spans 16 amino acids. Here the CDR3 reads CASSPRGGRDNQPQHF. The DNA for the CDR3 is TGTGCCAGCAGCCCCCGGGGAGGGCGAGACAATCAGCCCCAGCATTTT.

This chain joins TRBV19 and TRBJ2-7; TRBD2 matches 10 bases. The V gene's germline CDR1 is LNHDA and CDR2 SQIVND (reference sequence). Trimming at V came to 5 bases and at J to 7 bases, leaving 8 bases not matched to a gene. The CDR3 contains 14 residues. The CDR3 protein is CASSPSGGLREQYF. Here the CDR3 DNA reads TGTGCCAGTAGTCCTAGCGGGGGTTTAAGGGAGCAGTACTTC.

In DNA, the CDR3 is TGTGCCAGCAGGACATCGGGACAGTATAGCAATCAGCCCCAGCATTTT. Protein sequence: CASRTSGQYSNQPQHF. The chain combines TRBV28 with TRBJ1-5, with 7 bases aligning to TRBD1. The V and J ends lost 6 bases and 0 bases, in that order; junction bases with no gene match: 8. CDR1 is MDHEN and CDR2 is SYDVKM in the germline V gene. The CDR3 is 16 amino acids.

The chain combines TRBV28 with TRBJ1-2; D remains unclear. The CDR3 contains 11 residues. Germline V gene data show CDR1 as MDHEN and CDR2 as SYDVKM. Trimming shortened V by 11 bases and J by 4 bases, and 11 bases separated the two germline ends. CDR3 coding DNA: TGTGCCTCCCGGGAAGGCTATGGCTACACCTTC. Its protein product is CASREGYGYTF.

The V and J genes are TRBV5-6 and TRBJ1-5; no clear D. In germline, CDR1 is SGHDT, CDR2 YYEEEE. This CDR3 is 11 amino acids long. Deletions cut 3 bases from V and 9 bases from J, with 7 bases between. The CDR3 DNA reads as TGTGCCAGCAGCTCGCCCGGGCCCCAGCATTTT. This encodes CASSSPGPQHF. Using reference TRBV5-6 and TRBJ1-5 for the parts outside the CDR3, the full variable domain is DAGVTQSPTHLIKTRGQQVTLRCSPKSGHDTVSWYQQALGQGPQFIFQYYEEEERQRGNFPDRFSGHQFPNYSSELNVNALLLGDSALYLCASSSPGPQHFGDGTRLSIL.